This T cell receptor beta chain appears in the sequencing data of a study of T cell responses to AZD1222 COVID-19 vaccine. Second-dose intervals of approximately 4 or approximately 12 weeks were pooled. This CDR3 has 13 residues. V was shortened by 5 bases and J by 7 bases, with 11 bases between the two germline ends. General study findings and limits: In a largely white British group with more females than males, clonal diversity was possibly underestimated. Breadth and depth of Spike-specific TCRs rose after two AZD1222 doses. Baseline serostatus was positive in only five to seven AZD1222 recipients.

Sequenced by immunoSEQ multiplex PCR; TCRdb stores in-frame clones only, minus some. Among more than 65,000 clones listed, 70% to 90% were seen once. With respect to this clone: Its target is unknown.

The chain has TRBV12-3 or TRBV12-4 and TRBJ2-2; D is possibly TRBD1 (5 bases). This receptor was identified in an adult who received the AZD1222 COVID-19 vaccine. The material sequenced was peripheral blood, taken 28 days after the second AZD1222 dose. CDR3 sequence (DNA): TGTGCCAGCAGTCAGGGTTACGGCGGGGAGCTGTTTTTT. Its translation: CASSQGYGGELFF.